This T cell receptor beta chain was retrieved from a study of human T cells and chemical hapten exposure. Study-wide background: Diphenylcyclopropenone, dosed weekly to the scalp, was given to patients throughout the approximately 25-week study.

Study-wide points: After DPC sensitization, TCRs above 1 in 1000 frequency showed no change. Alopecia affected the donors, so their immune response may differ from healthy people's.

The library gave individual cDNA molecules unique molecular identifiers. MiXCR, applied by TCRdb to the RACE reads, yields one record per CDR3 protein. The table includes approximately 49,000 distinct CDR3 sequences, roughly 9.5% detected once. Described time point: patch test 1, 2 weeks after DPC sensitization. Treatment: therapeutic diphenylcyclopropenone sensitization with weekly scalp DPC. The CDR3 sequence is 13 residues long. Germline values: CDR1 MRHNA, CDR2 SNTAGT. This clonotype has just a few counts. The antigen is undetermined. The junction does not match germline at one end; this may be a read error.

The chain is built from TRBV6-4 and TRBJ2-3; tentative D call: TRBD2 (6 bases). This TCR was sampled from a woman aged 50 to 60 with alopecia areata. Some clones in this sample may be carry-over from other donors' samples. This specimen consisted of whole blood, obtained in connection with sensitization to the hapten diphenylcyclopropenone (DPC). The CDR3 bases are TGTGCCAGCAGGCGGGATGCGGCAGATACGCAATATTTT. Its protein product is CASRRDAADTQYF.